This T cell receptor (beta chain) stems from a study of T cells in localized non-small cell lung cancer. Assay: immunoSEQ multiplex PCR; the TCRdb copy retains only in-frame clones and omits some. The sample comprises some 15,000 clones, about four fifths of which are singletons, and less than 40% rests with the top ten. This specimen consisted of peripheral blood, obtained before any cancer treatment. The sequence was collected from a male donor at least 60 years old with stage I lung adenocarcinoma.

CDR3 sequence: CSVEGGRESYGYTF. The CDR3 DNA reads as TGCAGCGTTGAGGGGGGGAGGGAAAGCTATGGCTACACCTTC. The rearrangement joins TRBV29-1 to TRBJ1-2; D may be TRBD1 (5 bases). The germline V gene has CDR1 SQVTM and CDR2 ANQGSEA. V was pared by 3 bases and J by 4 bases, with 15 bases between. This CDR3 spans 14 amino acids.